This entry describes one TCR beta chain. This entry comes from a study of blood T cell repertoires in COVID-19. Study as a whole: The study drew acute and convalescent COVID-19 samples from the United States, Italy and Spain. T cells, B-cell-depleted T cells, or PBMCs provided the cDNA or gDNA that served as material.

Between the trimmed V and J ends, which lost 5 bases and 6 bases, there was a span of 13 bases. CDR3 size: 13 residues. Original data processing: Estimated nucleated cell counts came from reference gene primer amplification. The method was immunoSEQ multiplex PCR; TCRdb's version includes in-frame clones alone and lacks a portion of them. V, J and clone size are those of that table, while D and trimming were read from the DNA. The repertoire holds about 250,000 clones, with 87% as singletons. The clonotype comes from a man in his late teens or twenties with active or convalescent COVID-19. V gene TRBV12-3 or TRBV12-4 combines with J gene TRBJ1-1, with a weak D call TRBD1 (6 bases). Sequencing was carried out using peripheral blood. The CDR3 protein is CASSDRLGAEAFF. In DNA form, the CDR3 reads TGTGCCAGCAGTGACAGGTTAGGGGCTGAAGCTTTCTTT.